One and the same sample provided the 3 T cell receptor beta chains below, sequenced in a study of T cells in Graves' hyperthyroidism and ophthalmopathy. Amplification targeted TCR beta CDR3 regions from RNA transcripts. HTBI primers were the set used in a first-round RT-PCR of the TCR CDR3. One entry per CDR3 protein results from TCRdb running MiXCR on the multiplex PCR reads. Of around 350,000 distinct CDR3 sequences listed, around a quarter are singletons. What was sequenced was blood. The source of these receptors is a man over 45 with Graves' hyperthyroidism.

The genes are TRBV19 and TRBJ2-2, with D perhaps given as TRBD1 or TRBD2 (6 bases each). V lost 7 bases and J lost 2, with 8 bases in between. Germline lookup yields CDR1 LNHDA and CDR2 SQIVND (reference sequence). The length of the CDR3 is 13 residues. CDR3 DNA sequence: TGTGCCAGTACGGGGGCCAACACCGGGGAGCTGTTTTTT. It is translated as CASTGANTGELFF.

This clonotype was seen only once. V usage is TRBV7-2 and J usage is TRBJ2-1, with 9 nucleotides matching TRBD2. Germline lookup yields CDR1 SGHTA and CDR2 FQGNSA. The CDR3 extends over 17 amino acids. The trim removed 0 bases at V and 5 bases at J, leaving 8 bases unmatched. The chain's CDR3 is CASSLAAGLALHNEQFF. As DNA, the CDR3 is TGTGCCAGCAGCTTAGCGGCGGGACTAGCCCTTCACAATGAGCAGTTCTTC. The variable domain in full, with the rest retrieved from reference TRBV7-2 and TRBJ2-1, is GAGVSQSPSNKVTEKGKDVELRCDPISGHTALYWYRQSLGQGLEFLIYFQGNSAPDKSGLPSDRFSAERTGGSVSTLTIQRTQQEDSAVYLCASSLAAGLALHNEQFFGPGTRLTVL.

This clonotype has a count of ten or more. The V gene is TRBV7-9, the J gene TRBJ2-1; no firm D call. V was shortened by 3 bases and J by 2 bases, with 11 bases between the two germline ends. This CDR3 is 15 amino acids long. CDR1 and CDR2 (germline): SEHNR, FQNEAQ (reference sequence). DNA of the CDR3: TGTGCCAGCAGCTTGGACCCAACAGCCTACAATGAGCAGTTCTTC. This encodes CASSLDPTAYNEQFF. Based on the CDR3 plus reference TRBV7-9 and TRBJ2-1, the full variable domain is DTGVSQNPRHKITKRGQNVTFRCDPISEHNRLYWYRQTLGQGPEFLTYFQNEAQLEKSRLLSDRFSAERPKGSFSTLEIQRTEQGDSAMYLCASSLDPTAYNEQFFGPGTRLTVL.